This T cell receptor (beta chain) came from a study of blood T cell repertoires in COVID-19. Across the study: Whether acute or convalescent, the COVID-19 samples came from the United States, Italy and Spain. From T cells, B-cell-depleted T cells, or PBMCs came the material, which was cDNA or gDNA.

In the authors' methods: How many nucleated cells were present was estimated from reference gene primer amplification. Method: immunoSEQ multiplex PCR; TCRdb's copy keeps in-frame clones and lacks some. The V and J calls and clone size were taken over from that table, and D and trimming were inferred from the DNA. The table shows fewer than 250,000 clones, with 83% occurring only once. The sample consisted of peripheral blood. This receptor was identified in a middle-aged man with active or convalescent COVID-19.

In DNA, the CDR3 is TGTGCCACCAGCAGAGATAAGAGTCCGATTGACACTGAAGCTTTCTTT. It translates to CATSRDKSPIDTEAFF. This chain joins TRBV15 and TRBJ1-1; unclear D gene. This CDR3 has 16 residues. Looked up from germline, CDR1 is LNHNV and CDR2 is YYDKDF (reference sequence). The V end lost 0 bases, the J end lost 3 bases, and 14 bases lay between the germline ends.